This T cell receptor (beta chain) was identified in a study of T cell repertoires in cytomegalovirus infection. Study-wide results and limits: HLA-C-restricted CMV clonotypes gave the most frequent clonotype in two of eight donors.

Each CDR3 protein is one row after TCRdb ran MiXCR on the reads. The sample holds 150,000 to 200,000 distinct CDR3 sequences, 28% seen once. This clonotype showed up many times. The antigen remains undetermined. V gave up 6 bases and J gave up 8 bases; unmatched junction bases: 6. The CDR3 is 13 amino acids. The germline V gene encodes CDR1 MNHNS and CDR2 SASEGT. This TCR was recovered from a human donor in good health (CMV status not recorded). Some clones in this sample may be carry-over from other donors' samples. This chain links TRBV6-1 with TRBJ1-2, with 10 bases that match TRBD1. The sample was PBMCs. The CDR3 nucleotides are TGTGCCAGCAGCCTCGGGACAGGGGAAGGCTACACCTTC. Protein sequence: CASSLGTGEGYTF.